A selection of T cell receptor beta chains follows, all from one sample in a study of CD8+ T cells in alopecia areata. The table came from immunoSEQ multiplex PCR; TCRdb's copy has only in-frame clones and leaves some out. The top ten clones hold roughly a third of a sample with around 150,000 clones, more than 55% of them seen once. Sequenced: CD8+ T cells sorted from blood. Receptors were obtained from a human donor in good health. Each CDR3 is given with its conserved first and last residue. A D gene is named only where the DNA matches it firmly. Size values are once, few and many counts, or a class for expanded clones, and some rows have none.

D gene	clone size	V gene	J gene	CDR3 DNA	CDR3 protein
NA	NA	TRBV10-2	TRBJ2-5	TGCGCCAGCAGTGAAGACAGGATTCAAGAGACCCAGTACTTC	CASSEDRIQETQYF
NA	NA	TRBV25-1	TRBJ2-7	TGTGCCAGCAGGGGCCAGGCTAGCTACGAGCAGTACTTC	CASRGQASYEQYF
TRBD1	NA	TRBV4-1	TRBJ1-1	TGCGCCAGCAGCCGAGTAGACAGGGGGCTGGCTTTCTTT	CASSRVDRGLAFF
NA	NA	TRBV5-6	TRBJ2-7	TGTGCCAGCAGCTTGGTAGGTCCTTCTGTGGAGCAGTACTTC	CASSLVGPSVEQYF
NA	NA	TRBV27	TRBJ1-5	TGTGCCAGCAGTTTATCGCAGGGAAAACAGCCCCAGCATTTT	CASSLSQGKQPQHF
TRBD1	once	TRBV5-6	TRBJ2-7	TGTGCCAGCAGCTCCGGGACAGGCTCCTACGAGCAGTACTTC	CASSSGTGSYEQYF
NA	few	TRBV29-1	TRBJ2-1	TGCAGCGTTGAAGATCGGAATGAGCAGTTCTTC	CSVEDRNEQFF
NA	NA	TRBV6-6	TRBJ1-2	TGTGCCAGCGGTCAGGGTTCTAACTATGGCTACACCTTC	CASGQGSNYGYTF
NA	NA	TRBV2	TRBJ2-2	TGTGCCAGCAGTGAACACCACGCGAACACCGGGGAGCTGTTTTTT	CASSEHHANTGELFF
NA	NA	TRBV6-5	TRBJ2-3	TGTGCCAGCAGAGACGGGATTTGGCAGTATTTT	CASRDGIWQYF
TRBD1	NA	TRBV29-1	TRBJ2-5	TGCAGCGTTGTATTTACAGGGGAGATGACCCAGTACTTC	CSVVFTGEMTQYF
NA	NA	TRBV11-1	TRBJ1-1	TGTGCCAGCAGCTTAACTCGGGGGGGCAACACTGAAGCTTTCTTT	CASSLTRGGNTEAFF
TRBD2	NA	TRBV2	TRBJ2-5	TGTGCCAGCAGTGAACCGGGACTAGCGCAAGAGACCCAGTACTTC	CASSEPGLAQETQYF
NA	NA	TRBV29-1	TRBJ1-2	TGCAGCGTTGAAGATCAGGCAGGGCACACCTTC	CSVEDQAGHTF
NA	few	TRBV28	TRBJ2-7	TGTGCCAGCAGTCCACTCTTCGACGAGCAGTACTTC	CASSPLFDEQYF
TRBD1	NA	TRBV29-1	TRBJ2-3	TGCAGCGTTGTGGGGACAGGGTACACAGATACGCAGTATTTT	CSVVGTGYTDTQYF
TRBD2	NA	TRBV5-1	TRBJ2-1	TGCGCCAGCAGCTTGTGGTACCCTACTAGCGGGAGTCAGAATGAGCAGTTCTTC	CASSLWYPTSGSQNEQFF
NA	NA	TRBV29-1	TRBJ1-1	TGCAGCGGCAGGGACACTGAAGCTTTCTTT	CSGRDTEAFF
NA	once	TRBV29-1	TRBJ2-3	TGCAGCGCCGACCTTGGTTACGATTCAGATACGCAGTATTTT	CSADLGYDSDTQYF
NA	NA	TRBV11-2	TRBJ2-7	TGTGCCAGCAGCTTGGCAGGGTCCTACCTATACTACGAGCAGTACTTC	CASSLAGSYLYYEQYF
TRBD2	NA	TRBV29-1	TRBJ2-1	TGCAGCGTTGATGGGACTAGCACTGAGCAGTTCTTC	CSVDGTSTEQFF
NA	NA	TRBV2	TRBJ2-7	TGTGCCAGCAATTTGAGCTACGAGCAGTACTTC	CASNLSYEQYF
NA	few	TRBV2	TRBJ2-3	TGTGCCAGCGCTGGAGATACGCAGTATTTT	CASAGDTQYF
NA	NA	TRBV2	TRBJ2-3	TGTGCCAGCAGTGAAGATTCTTGGGCAGATACGCAGTATTTT	CASSEDSWADTQYF
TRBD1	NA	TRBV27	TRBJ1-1	TGTGCCAGCAAACAGGGGGCTGGCACTGAAGCTTTCTTT	CASKQGAGTEAFF
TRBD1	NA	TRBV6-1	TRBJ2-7	TGTGCCAGCAGTGGGGACCCCGGGACAGGGTCCTACGAGCAGTACTTC	CASSGDPGTGSYEQYF
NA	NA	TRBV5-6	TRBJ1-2	TGTGCCAGCAGCTTGGAGGGTGTTGGAAGGGACCTCTATGGCTACACCTTC	CASSLEGVGRDLYGYTF
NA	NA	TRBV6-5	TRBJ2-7	TGTGCCAGCAGTTACTCCGATCCGGGACGGACCTACGAGCAGTACTTC	CASSYSDPGRTYEQYF
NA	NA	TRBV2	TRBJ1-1	TGTGCCAGCAGCGCTGCGCAGAACACTGAAGCTTTCTTT	CASSAAQNTEAFF
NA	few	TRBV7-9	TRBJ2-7	TGTGCCAGCAGCCAGCAGGCGGCGCAGTACTTC	CASSQQAAQYF
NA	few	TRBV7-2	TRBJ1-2	TGTGCCAGCAGCTCGAAGGACAGCTACGGCTACACCTTC	CASSSKDSYGYTF
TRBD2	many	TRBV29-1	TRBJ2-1	TGCAGCGTTGAACAGCGGGAGGGCAATGAGCAGTTCTTC	CSVEQREGNEQFF